The T cell receptor beta chain under discussion was sequenced for a study of cytomegalovirus exposure and HLA in healthy donors. Concerning this clone itself: An end of the junction does not agree with germline; a read error may underlie this.

The PCR had 60 Vbeta and 13 Jbeta primers. Here immunoSEQ multiplex PCR was the method, and the copy in TCRdb shows in-frame clones only, minus some. The data show approximately 170,000 clones, with around 73% seen just once and under 7% held by the top ten. This CDR3 region has 12 residues. Germline loops: CDR1 MNHEY, CDR2 SVGAGI. The receptor's source is a woman aged 18-29 years in good health and CMV-seropositive. Sequenced sample: PBMCs. This chain uses TRBV6-5 with TRBJ2-7; TRBD1 matches at 8 bases. The DNA for the CDR3 is TGTGCCAGTGGACAGGGATCCTCCGAGCAGTACTTC. Encoded protein: CASGQGSSEQYF.